Listed below are T cell receptor beta chains from one sample, sequenced in a study of cytomegalovirus exposure and HLA in healthy donors. Clones were sequenced by immunoSEQ multiplex PCR, and TCRdb holds only the in-frame ones, with some missing. The data contain some 130,000 clones, around 63% of them singletons. The sequencing input was PBMCs. The receptors shown here come from a human donor in good health. The CDR3 runs from the conserved cysteine through the conserved F or W. The order of the fields is J gene, V gene, D gene, CDR3 protein. A D gene is named only where the DNA matches it firmly.

J gene: TRBJ1-1
V gene: TRBV11-3
D gene: .
CDR3 protein: CASSSTGKHEAFF

J gene: TRBJ1-2
V gene: TRBV15
D gene: TRBD1
CDR3 protein: CATSRAGGGADSYTF

J gene: TRBJ1-1
V gene: TRBV6-1
D gene: .
CDR3 protein: CASRSGLWDTEAFF

J gene: TRBJ2-3
V gene: TRBV28
D gene: TRBD2
CDR3 protein: CASSSGASGRAYDTQYF

J gene: TRBJ2-4
V gene: TRBV28
D gene: TRBD2
CDR3 protein: CASSQPGTMLAKNIQYF

J gene: TRBJ2-1
V gene: TRBV18
D gene: .
CDR3 protein: CASSLSRVGSYNEQFF

J gene: TRBJ2-7
V gene: TRBV10-1
D gene: TRBD1
CDR3 protein: CASNSRDRVSYEQYF

J gene: TRBJ1-2
V gene: TRBV2
D gene: .
CDR3 protein: CASSVQGARVSYGYTF

J gene: .
V gene: TRBV18
D gene: TRBD1
CDR3 protein: CASSPQLGQGAYEQYF

J gene: TRBJ2-1
V gene: TRBV19
D gene: TRBD1
CDR3 protein: CASIPGQGVGEQFF

J gene: TRBJ2-6
V gene: TRBV13
D gene: TRBD2
CDR3 protein: CASSFGLAGDSGANVLTF

J gene: TRBJ2-1
V gene: TRBV6-6
D gene: TRBD2
CDR3 protein: CASSIAGGNNEQFF

J gene: TRBJ1-4
V gene: TRBV2
D gene: TRBD1
CDR3 protein: CASSARDRNNEKLFF

J gene: TRBJ2-3
V gene: TRBV4-2
D gene: .
CDR3 protein: CASSQGTRPSDTQYF

J gene: TRBJ1-4
V gene: TRBV18
D gene: .
CDR3 protein: CASSPETPTGNEKLFF

J gene: TRBJ1-1
V gene: TRBV11-3
D gene: .
CDR3 protein: CASSLNYGEAFF

J gene: TRBJ2-3
V gene: TRBV19
D gene: .
CDR3 protein: CASGADTQYF

J gene: TRBJ2-4
V gene: TRBV28
D gene: .
CDR3 protein: CATTQLDFENIQYF

J gene: TRBJ2-5
V gene: TRBV7-6
D gene: TRBD2
CDR3 protein: CASSWRTSGQETQYF

J gene: TRBJ2-1
V gene: TRBV4-1
D gene: TRBD2
CDR3 protein: CASSQPLAGVSYNEQFF

J gene: TRBJ1-1
V gene: TRBV10-3
D gene: .
CDR3 protein: CAIKASSGRENTEAFF

J gene: TRBJ2-7
V gene: TRBV28
D gene: TRBD1
CDR3 protein: CASTDRGFYEQYF

J gene: TRBJ2-3
V gene: TRBV28
D gene: .
CDR3 protein: CASSSLGLADTQYF

J gene: TRBJ2-1
V gene: TRBV30
D gene: TRBD2
CDR3 protein: CAWSVRSSGYEPDNEQFF

J gene: TRBJ2-1
V gene: TRBV18
D gene: .
CDR3 protein: CASSPLVGVAYNEQFF

J gene: TRBJ2-3
V gene: TRBV11-3
D gene: TRBD2
CDR3 protein: CASSLGTLAGGTDTQYF

J gene: TRBJ2-7
V gene: TRBV11-3
D gene: TRBD1
CDR3 protein: CASSLVGTEAYEQYF

J gene: TRBJ2-7
V gene: TRBV7-6
D gene: .
CDR3 protein: CASSLFPGNSYEQYF

J gene: TRBJ1-4
V gene: TRBV7-2
D gene: TRBD1
CDR3 protein: CASSPRQGAREKLFF

J gene: TRBJ2-3
V gene: TRBV28
D gene: TRBD2
CDR3 protein: CASSLLAGETDTQYF

J gene: TRBJ2-7
V gene: TRBV5-1
D gene: TRBD2
CDR3 protein: CASSRTSGASEQYF

J gene: TRBJ2-2
V gene: TRBV11-2
D gene: TRBD2
CDR3 protein: CASSLEGLPNTGELFF

J gene: TRBJ2-7
V gene: TRBV14
D gene: .
CDR3 protein: CASSPLTGSYEQYF

J gene: TRBJ1-2
V gene: TRBV20-1
D gene: .
CDR3 protein: CSTAGYGYTF

J gene: TRBJ2-2
V gene: TRBV18
D gene: .
CDR3 protein: CASSPGQGNTGELFF

J gene: TRBJ1-2
V gene: TRBV5-4
D gene: .
CDR3 protein: CASSFTEGGYTF

J gene: TRBJ2-5
V gene: TRBV29-1
D gene: TRBD2
CDR3 protein: CSVELAGGQETQYF

J gene: TRBJ1-1
V gene: TRBV5-6
D gene: .
CDR3 protein: CASRDNTRALTEAFF

J gene: TRBJ1-1
V gene: TRBV7-2
D gene: .
CDR3 protein: CASSFGGGVAEAFF

J gene: TRBJ1-3
V gene: TRBV28
D gene: TRBD1
CDR3 protein: CASSGDSQRNTIYF

J gene: TRBJ2-5
V gene: TRBV2
D gene: TRBD2
CDR3 protein: CASSVGSSGMGETQYF

J gene: TRBJ2-2
V gene: TRBV10-1
D gene: TRBD1
CDR3 protein: CASSESPPGQGAGELFF

J gene: TRBJ1-5
V gene: TRBV19
D gene: TRBD1
CDR3 protein: CASSNPGGSQPQHF

J gene: TRBJ2-2
V gene: TRBV19
D gene: .
CDR3 protein: CASSMGGTPNTGELFF

J gene: TRBJ2-3
V gene: TRBV6-5
D gene: .
CDR3 protein: CAEKTKPNGDTQYF

J gene: TRBJ2-7
V gene: TRBV5-1
D gene: TRBD2
CDR3 protein: CASSLEPSGSFVLGFEQYF

J gene: TRBJ2-7
V gene: TRBV6-1
D gene: TRBD2
CDR3 protein: CASRMTSGRQYEQYF

J gene: TRBJ2-7
V gene: TRBV18
D gene: .
CDR3 protein: CASSGQANVRGEQYF

J gene: .
V gene: TRBV7-9
D gene: TRBD1
CDR3 protein: CASSLASGTGGGETQYF

J gene: TRBJ1-1
V gene: TRBV5-1
D gene: TRBD1
CDR3 protein: CATSPGGTGGDTEAFF

J gene: TRBJ2-5
V gene: TRBV28
D gene: TRBD2
CDR3 protein: CASSLRTSGRGKETQYF

J gene: TRBJ2-3
V gene: TRBV19
D gene: TRBD2
CDR3 protein: CASTNSGRGPDTQYF

J gene: TRBJ2-7
V gene: TRBV9
D gene: TRBD1
CDR3 protein: CASSVRTGGYYEQYF

J gene: TRBJ1-5
V gene: TRBV2
D gene: TRBD1
CDR3 protein: CASRGTGNQPQHF

J gene: TRBJ2-5
V gene: TRBV7-2
D gene: TRBD1
CDR3 protein: CASSFRQGEPYF

J gene: TRBJ2-7
V gene: TRBV4-1
D gene: .
CDR3 protein: CASSQGWGGGATYEQYF

J gene: TRBJ1-1
V gene: TRBV5-1
D gene: .
CDR3 protein: CASSLGGVNTEAFF

J gene: TRBJ2-6
V gene: TRBV5-4
D gene: .
CDR3 protein: CASTPRIEISGANVLTF